This TCR beta chain was identified in a study of T cell responses to AZD1222 COVID-19 vaccine. Overall study results and limits: Unmutated variant regions are reportedly targeted by nearly half of spike-specific TCRs. At baseline, seropositivity was found in only 6 or 7 AZD1222 recipients.

To note about this clone: Its antigen is not identified.

Profiling relied on immunoSEQ multiplex PCR, and the TCRdb table lists in-frame clones only, not all of them. The table lists some 170,000 clones, 85% to 90% of them singletons. The receptor was isolated from an adult who received the MenACWY meningococcal vaccine as a control. The source material was peripheral blood, sampled 28 days after the second dose of the MenACWY control vaccine.

The CDR3 reads CSVESGGTEAFF. CDR3 DNA sequence: TGCAGCGTTGAATCCGGCGGCACTGAAGCTTTCTTT. The chain joins TRBV29-1 to TRBJ1-1; D remains unclear. The germline gives CDR1 SQVTM, CDR2 ANQGSEA. V shed 2 bases and J shed 4 bases, with 8 bases lying between them. The CDR3 length is 12 residues.